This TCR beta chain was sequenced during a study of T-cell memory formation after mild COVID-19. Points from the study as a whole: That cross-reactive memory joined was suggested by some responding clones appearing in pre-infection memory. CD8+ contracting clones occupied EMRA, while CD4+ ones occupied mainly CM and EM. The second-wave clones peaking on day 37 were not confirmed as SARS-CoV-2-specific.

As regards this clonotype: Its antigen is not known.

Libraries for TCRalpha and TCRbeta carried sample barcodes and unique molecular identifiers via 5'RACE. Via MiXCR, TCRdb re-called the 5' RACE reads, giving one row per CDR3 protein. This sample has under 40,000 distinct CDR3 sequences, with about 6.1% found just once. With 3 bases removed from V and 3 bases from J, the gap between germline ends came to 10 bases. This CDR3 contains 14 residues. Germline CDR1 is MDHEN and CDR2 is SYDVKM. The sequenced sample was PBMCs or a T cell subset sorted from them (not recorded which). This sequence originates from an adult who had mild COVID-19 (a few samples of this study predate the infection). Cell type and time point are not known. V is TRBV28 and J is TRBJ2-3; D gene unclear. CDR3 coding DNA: TGTGCCAGCAGTTTTCTGGCTGGGACAGATACGCAGTATTTT. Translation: CASSFLAGTDTQYF.